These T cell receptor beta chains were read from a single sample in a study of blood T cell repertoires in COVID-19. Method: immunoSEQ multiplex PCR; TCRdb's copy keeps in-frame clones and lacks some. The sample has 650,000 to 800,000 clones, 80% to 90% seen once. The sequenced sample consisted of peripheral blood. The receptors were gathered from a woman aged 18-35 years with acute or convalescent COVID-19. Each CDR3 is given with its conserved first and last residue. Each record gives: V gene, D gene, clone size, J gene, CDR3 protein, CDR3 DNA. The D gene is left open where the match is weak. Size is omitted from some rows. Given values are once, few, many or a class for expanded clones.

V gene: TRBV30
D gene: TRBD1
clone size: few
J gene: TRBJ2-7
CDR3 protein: CAWDLDRDEQYF
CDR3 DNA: TGTGCCTGGGACCTTGACAGGGACGAGCAGTACTTC

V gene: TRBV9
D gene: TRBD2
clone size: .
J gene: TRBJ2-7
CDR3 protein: CASSVDRLAGGEQYF
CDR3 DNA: TGTGCCAGCAGCGTAGACAGGCTAGCGGGGGGCGAGCAGTACTTC

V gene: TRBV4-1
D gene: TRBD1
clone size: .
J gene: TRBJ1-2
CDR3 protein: CASSQVVTGAEIYGYTF
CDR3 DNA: TGCGCCAGCAGCCAAGTAGTTACAGGGGCCGAAATCTATGGCTACACCTTC

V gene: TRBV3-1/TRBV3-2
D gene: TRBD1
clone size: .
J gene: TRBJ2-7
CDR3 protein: CASSQDSRTGSYEQYF
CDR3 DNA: TGTGCCAGCAGCCAAGATTCTCGGACAGGAAGCTACGAGCAGTACTTC

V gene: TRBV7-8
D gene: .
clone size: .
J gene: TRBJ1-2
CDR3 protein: CASSLGVGGGNGYTF
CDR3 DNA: TGTGCCAGCAGCTTAGGAGTAGGAGGAGGTAATGGCTACACCTTC

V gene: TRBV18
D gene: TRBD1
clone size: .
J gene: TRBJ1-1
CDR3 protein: CASSLGQGRTGTEAFF
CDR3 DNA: TGTGCCAGCTCACTAGGACAGGGGAGAACGGGCACTGAAGCTTTCTTT

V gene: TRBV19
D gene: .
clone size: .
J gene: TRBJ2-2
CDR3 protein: CASSRGAGELFF
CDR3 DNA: TGTGCCAGTAGTAGAGGCGCCGGGGAGCTGTTTTTT

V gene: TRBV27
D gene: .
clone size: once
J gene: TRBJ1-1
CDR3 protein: CASSRLGNTEAFF
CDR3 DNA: TGTGCCAGCAGTCGACTGGGGAACACTGAAGCTTTCTTT

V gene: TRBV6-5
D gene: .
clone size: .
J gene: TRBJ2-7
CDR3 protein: CASSYNLGREQYF
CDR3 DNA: TGTGCCAGCAGTTACAATTTGGGGCGCGAGCAGTACTTC

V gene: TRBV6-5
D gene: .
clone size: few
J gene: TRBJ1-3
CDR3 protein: CASSLVYSGNTIYF
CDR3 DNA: TGTGCCAGCAGCCTTGTATACTCTGGAAACACCATATATTTT

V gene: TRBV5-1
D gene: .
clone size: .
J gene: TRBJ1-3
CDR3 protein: CASSSLDPGGSGNTIYF
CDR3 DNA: TGCGCCAGCAGCTCACTAGACCCGGGGGGCTCTGGAAACACCATATATTTT

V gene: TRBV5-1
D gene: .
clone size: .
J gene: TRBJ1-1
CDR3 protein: CASSSQAGGRGTEAFF
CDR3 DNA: TGCGCCAGCAGCTCCCAGGCGGGGGGCAGGGGCACTGAAGCTTTCTTT

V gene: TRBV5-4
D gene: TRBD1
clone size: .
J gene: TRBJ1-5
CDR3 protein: CASSLATPGQGNQPQHF
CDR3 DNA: TGTGCCAGCAGCTTGGCGACCCCGGGACAGGGCAATCAGCCCCAGCATTTT

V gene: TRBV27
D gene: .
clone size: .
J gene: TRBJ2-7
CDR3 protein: CASSLSTTASYEQYF
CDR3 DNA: TGTGCCAGCAGTTTATCGACCACAGCTTCGTACGAGCAGTACTTC

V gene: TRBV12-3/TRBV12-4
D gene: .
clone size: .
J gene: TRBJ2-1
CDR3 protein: CASSPPFGEQFF
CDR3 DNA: TGTGCCAGCAGTCCCCCATTCGGTGAGCAGTTCTTC

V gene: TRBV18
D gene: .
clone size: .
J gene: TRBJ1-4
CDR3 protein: CASSPNPLDLATNEKLFF
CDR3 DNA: TGTGCCAGCTCACCAAACCCACTAGACTTGGCAACTAATGAAAAACTGTTTTTT

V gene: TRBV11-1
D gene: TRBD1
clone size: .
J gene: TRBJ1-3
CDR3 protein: CASSETGAGNTIYF
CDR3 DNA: TGTGCCAGCAGCGAGACAGGGGCTGGAAACACCATATATTTT

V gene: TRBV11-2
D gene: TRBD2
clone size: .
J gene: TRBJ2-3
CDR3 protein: CASSLDHGGARTDTQYF
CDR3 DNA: TGTGCCAGCAGCTTAGATCACGGGGGGGCACGAACAGATACGCAGTATTTT

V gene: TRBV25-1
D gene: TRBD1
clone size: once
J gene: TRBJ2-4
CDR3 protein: CASAADRPKNIQYF
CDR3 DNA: TGTGCCAGCGCGGCGGACAGGCCGAAAAACATTCAGTACTTC

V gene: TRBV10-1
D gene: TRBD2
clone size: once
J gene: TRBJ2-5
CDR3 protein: CASSEWYFSGGNQETQYF
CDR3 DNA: TGCGCCAGCAGTGAGTGGTATTTTAGCGGGGGAAACCAAGAGACCCAGTACTTC

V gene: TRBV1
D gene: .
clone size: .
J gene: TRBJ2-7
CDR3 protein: CTSSQDGDSTKWEQYF
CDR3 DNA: TGCACCAGCAGCCAAGATGGGGACTCCACGAAGTGGGAGCAGTACTTC

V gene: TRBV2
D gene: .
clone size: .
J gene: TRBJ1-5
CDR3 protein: CASSLMSGEVQPQHF
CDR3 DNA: TGTGCCAGCAGTCTAATGTCGGGGGAGGTACAGCCCCAGCATTTT

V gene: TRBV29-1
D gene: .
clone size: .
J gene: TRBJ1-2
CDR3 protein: CSVEIVGPDSANYGYTF
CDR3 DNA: TGCAGCGTTGAAATTGTGGGCCCGGACTCAGCTAACTATGGCTACACCTTC

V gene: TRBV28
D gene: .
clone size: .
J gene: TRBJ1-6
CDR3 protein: CASSPRRGGNSPLHF
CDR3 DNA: TGTGCCAGCAGTCCAAGACGCGGAGGTAATTCACCCCTCCACTTT

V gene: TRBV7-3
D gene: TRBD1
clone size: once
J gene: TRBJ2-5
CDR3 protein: CASSSTRAGGGETQYF
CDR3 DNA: TGTGCCAGCAGCTCAACGAGGGCAGGGGGTGGAGAGACCCAGTACTTC

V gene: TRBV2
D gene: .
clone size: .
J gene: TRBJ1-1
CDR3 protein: CASSFWTPGGSTEAFF
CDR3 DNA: TGTGCCAGCAGTTTTTGGACCCCGGGCGGGAGCACTGAAGCTTTCTTT

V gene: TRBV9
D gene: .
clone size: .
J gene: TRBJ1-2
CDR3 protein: CASSPTGTAPYGYTF
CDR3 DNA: TGTGCCAGCAGCCCCACCGGGACTGCGCCCTATGGCTACACCTTC

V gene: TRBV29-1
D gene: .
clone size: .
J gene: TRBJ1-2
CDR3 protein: CSVEIRQTDGYTF
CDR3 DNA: TGCAGCGTTGAGATCCGACAGACCGATGGCTACACCTTC

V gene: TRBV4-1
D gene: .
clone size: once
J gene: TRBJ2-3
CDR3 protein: CASSQDAVTSTDTQYF
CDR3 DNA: TGCGCCAGCAGCCAAGATGCGGTAACTAGCACAGATACGCAGTATTTT

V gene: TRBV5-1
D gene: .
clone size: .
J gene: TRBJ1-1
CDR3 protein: CASSLGGEAFF
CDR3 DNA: TGCGCCAGCAGCTTGGGCGGTGAAGCTTTCTTT

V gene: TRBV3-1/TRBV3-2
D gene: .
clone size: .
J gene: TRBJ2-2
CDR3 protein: CASSAWGRRSTGELFF
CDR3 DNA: TGTGCCAGCAGCGCGTGGGGGCGCAGGAGCACCGGGGAGCTGTTTTTT

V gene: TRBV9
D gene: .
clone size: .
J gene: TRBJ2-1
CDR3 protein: CASSWDTSYNEQFF
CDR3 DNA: TGTGCCAGCAGCTGGGACACCTCCTACAATGAGCAGTTCTTC

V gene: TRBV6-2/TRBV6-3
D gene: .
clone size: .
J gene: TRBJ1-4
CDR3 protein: CASSYDRVGEKLFF
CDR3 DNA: TGTGCCAGCAGTTACGACCGGGTGGGTGAAAAACTGTTTTTT

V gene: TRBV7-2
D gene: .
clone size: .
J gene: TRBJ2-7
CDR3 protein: CASSFSGTGSPYEQYF
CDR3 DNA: TGTGCCAGCAGTTTTAGCGGGACAGGGAGTCCCTACGAGCAGTACTTC

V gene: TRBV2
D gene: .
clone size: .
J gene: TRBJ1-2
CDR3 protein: CASIPIQGQGYTF
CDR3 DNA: TGTGCCAGCATTCCGATCCAGGGTCAAGGCTACACCTTC

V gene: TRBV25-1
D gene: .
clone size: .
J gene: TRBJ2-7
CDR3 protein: CASSEVGQGSYEQYF
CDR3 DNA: TGTGCCAGCAGCGAAGTGGGGCAGGGGTCCTACGAGCAGTACTTC

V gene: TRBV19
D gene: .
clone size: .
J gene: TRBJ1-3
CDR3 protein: CASSMSRGTGNTIYF
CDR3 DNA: TGTGCCAGTAGTATGAGTAGGGGCACTGGAAACACCATATATTTT

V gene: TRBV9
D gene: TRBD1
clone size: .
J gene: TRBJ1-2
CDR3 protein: CASSVGQNPNYGYTF
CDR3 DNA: TGTGCCAGCAGCGTGGGACAGAACCCTAACTATGGCTACACCTTC

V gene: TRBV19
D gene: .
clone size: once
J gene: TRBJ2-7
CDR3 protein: CASSIPAGSIYEQYF
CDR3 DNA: TGTGCCAGTAGTATTCCGGCGGGGAGTATCTACGAGCAGTACTTC

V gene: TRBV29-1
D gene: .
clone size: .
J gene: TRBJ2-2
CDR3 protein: CSVEAGVSTGELFF
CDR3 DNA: TGCAGCGTTGAAGCCGGGGTTAGCACCGGGGAGCTGTTTTTT

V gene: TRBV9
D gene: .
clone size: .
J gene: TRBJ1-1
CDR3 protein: CASSEGGNTEAFF
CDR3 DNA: TGTGCCAGCAGCGAGGGAGGGAACACTGAAGCTTTCTTT

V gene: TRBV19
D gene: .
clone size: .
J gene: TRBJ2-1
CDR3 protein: CASSVPYSYNEQFF
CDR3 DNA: TGTGCCAGTAGTGTCCCCTATTCCTACAATGAGCAGTTCTTC

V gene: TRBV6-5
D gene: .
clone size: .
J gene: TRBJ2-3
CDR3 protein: CASSYSNELATDTQYF
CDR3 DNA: TGTGCCAGCAGTTACTCGAATGAACTAGCAACAGATACGCAGTATTTT

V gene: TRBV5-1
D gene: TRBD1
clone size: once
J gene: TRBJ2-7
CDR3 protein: CASSWGQSYEQYF
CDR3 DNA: TGCGCCAGCAGCTGGGGACAGAGCTACGAGCAGTACTTC

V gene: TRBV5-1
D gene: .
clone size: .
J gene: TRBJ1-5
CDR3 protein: CASSPDRDQPQHF
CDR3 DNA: TGCGCCAGCAGCCCCGATAGAGATCAGCCCCAGCATTTT

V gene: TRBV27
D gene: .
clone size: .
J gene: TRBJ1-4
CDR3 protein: CASSLSGVTTNEKLFF
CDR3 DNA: TGTGCCAGCAGTTTAAGCGGGGTAACAACTAATGAAAAACTGTTTTTT

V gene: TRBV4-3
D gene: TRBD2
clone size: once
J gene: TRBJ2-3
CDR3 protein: CASSQDVAGGVDTQYF
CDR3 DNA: TGCGCCAGCAGCCAAGATGTGGCGGGGGGGGTGGATACGCAGTATTTT